This note documents a single T cell receptor (beta chain) sequence. The antigen it recognizes is unknown. The sample holds no much larger clone one base away, and base qualities are not on file. The CDR3 spans 14 residues, from the cysteine through the phenylalanine. Left in the record is the CDR3 DNA by itself, 42 bases read in frame from the first base. The junction shows trimming of 5 bases on V and 1 base on J, plus 11 bases between the germline ends. CDR1 MGHRA and CDR2 YSYEKL are derived from the germline V gene. The immunoSEQ Assay, a bias-controlled multiplex PCR, was used to amplify TCRbeta CDR3 regions from genomic DNA. Processing in the source paper ran as follows. The number of nucleated cells in each sample was estimated from the amplification of reference gene primers within the assay. To quantify the absolute abundance of each unique TCRbeta CDR3 rearrangement, sequence reads were collapsed and filtered. For each sample, productive Simpson clonality was calculated as the square root of Simpson's diversity index over productive rearrangements. Entries here come from immuneACCESS through TCRdb and include only in-frame sequences with V and J called. Some clones fail to appear in such tables; in the studies checked, an unresolved V gene covers under half of the shortfall, and the cause of the remainder is unknown. The V and J calls and clone size are taken from that table; D and trimming were inferred from the DNA. The sample has about 390,000 clones on record, around 87% of them singletons. Jointly, the top ten make up around 10% of the sample.

The sample comes from a study of blood T cell repertoires in COVID-19 (TCRdb year 2020). General notes on the study: Samples from collaborators originated in the United States, Italy and Spain and spanned both the acute and convalescent phases of COVID-19. The prospective study material was composed of cDNA or gDNA derived from T cells, B-cell-depleted T cells, or PBMCs. Deeply sampled blood TCRbeta repertoires from subjects exposed to, actively infected with, or recovered from COVID-19 were included in the dataset. The repertoires were made available in a free public database intended to serve as a resource for research on the immune response to SARS-CoV-2. Samples came from the ongoing ImmuneRACE study (first 160 participants) plus 1,254 subjects from 6 global collaborators. Nearly every sample came with metadata listing a de-identified subject ID, COVID-19 status, age in years and sex. Where available, HLA class I and class II types were taken from metadata supplied by the sample provider and were not determined by assay-based typing. Broader findings and caveats from the paper: Clinical and demographic metadata were provided uncurated, with the amount varying by source and participant.

Participants in the prospective study were enrolled through a virtual design, were aged about 18 to 90 years, and lived in roughly 25 United States geographic areas. To assign participants to cohorts, the prospective study relied on clinical history that participants themselves reported in a screening survey and a study questionnaire. Recovered participants in ImmuneRACE Cohort 3 were defined as having two consecutive negative NP/OP PCR tests, clearance from a healthcare professional, or resolution of symptoms. Each participant in the prospective study had whole blood, serum and a nasopharyngeal or oropharyngeal swab collected by mobile phlebotomists. Over a roughly two-month period, participants in the prospective study had the option of providing additional blood draws and questionnaires. Prospective study blood samples were shipped either frozen or at room temperature before DNA extraction.

The rearranged chain carries TRBV4-1 and TRBJ1-1; the D gene is perhaps TRBD1, from 6 matching bases. This sequence was found in a woman between 45 and 65 years old who had recovered from COVID-19. The material sequenced was PBMCs or T cells enriched from blood (not recorded which). The DNA sequence reads TGCGCCAGCAGCTATCGGACAGCGAACACTGAAGCTTTCTTT. This is translated as CASSYRTANTEAFF.